Below are 9 T cell receptor beta chains sequenced from a single sample in a study of T cell responses to AZD1222 COVID-19 vaccine. Produced via immunoSEQ multiplex PCR; TCRdb's table is partial and in-frame only. The sample has approximately 200,000 clones; almost 95% are singletons. The specimen was peripheral blood, collected on day 0 of AZD1222 vaccination. The receptors were gathered from an adult in good health.

By sample fraction, this clone is medium-sized (0.01 to 0.1%). V is TRBV27 and J is TRBJ2-7, with D possibly TRBD1 on 5 matching bases. Trimming removed 3 bases at V and 5 bases at J, with 14 bases between. This CDR3 is built from 14 residues. From germline, CDR1 is MNHEY and CDR2 SMNVEV (reference sequence). CDR3 in DNA: TGTGCCAGCAGTTTGGGGTCGGCAGGGAACGAGCAGTACTTC. This sequence encodes CASSLGSAGNEQYF.

The V gene is TRBV18, the J gene TRBJ2-7; D may be TRBD1 or TRBD2 (5 bases each). CDR1 is KGHSH, CDR2 LQKENI, per germline. The CDR3 totals 12 residues. The V gene lost 2 bases and the J gene lost 4 bases, with 6 bases spanning the gap. The CDR3 sequence is CASSPGGYEQYF. The CDR3 DNA follows: TGTGCCAGCTCACCAGGGGGATACGAGCAGTACTTC.

V gene TRBV28 combines with J gene TRBJ2-7; D is tentatively TRBD1 or TRBD2 (6 bases each). The length of the CDR3 is 13 residues. The V gene lost 8 bases and the J gene lost 2 bases, with 13 bases spanning the gap. Germline values: CDR1 MDHEN, CDR2 SYDVKM. CDR3 nucleotide sequence: TGTGCCAGCCAAAACGGGGGCACCTACGAGCAGTACTTC. It encodes CASQNGGTYEQYF.

This chain connects TRBV28 to TRBJ1-4; no clear D gene. This CDR3 is built from 15 residues. The V gene's germline CDR1 is MDHEN and CDR2 SYDVKM. V lost 5 bases and J 0 bases, leaving 10 bases between the germline ends. The CDR3 nucleotides are TGTGCCAGCAGTGCTCCCGGAGCAACTAATGAAAAACTGTTTTTT. The encoded protein is CASSAPGATNEKLFF.

V is TRBV18 and J is TRBJ1-1; possibly TRBD1 for D (5 bases). CDR1 is KGHSH, CDR2 LQKENI, per germline. The CDR3 has 14 residues. V was cut by 0 bases and J by 3 bases, with 8 bases left in between. CDR3 bases: TGTGCCAGCTCACCACCGCGGGGGGACACTGAAGCTTTCTTT. It specifies CASSPPRGDTEAFF.

This chain connects TRBV25-1 to TRBJ2-7, with TRBD1 identical over 11 bases. CDR3 length: 15 residues. The junction had 4 bases not matched to a gene; V was cut back by 1 base and J by 5 bases. The germline V gene has CDR1 MGHDK and CDR2 SYGVNS. CDR3 in amino acids: CASSEWGTGGDEQYF. CDR3 coding DNA: TGTGCCAGCAGTGAATGGGGGACAGGGGGTGACGAGCAGTACTTC.

This chain connects TRBV27 to TRBJ2-1; weak D call: TRBD2 (6 bases). The V end lost 0 bases, the J end lost 4 bases, and 10 bases lay between the germline ends. The germline CDR1 and CDR2 sequences are MNHEY and SMNVEV (reference sequence). CDR3 size: 15 residues. The CDR3 DNA reads TGTGCCAGCAGTTTATCGTGGGGAGGATACAATGAGCAGTTCTTC. Translation gives CASSLSWGGYNEQFF.

The chain couples TRBV10-3 to TRBJ1-1, with D tentatively TRBD1 (5 bases). The CDR3 has 15 amino acids. Looked up from germline, CDR1 is ENHRY and CDR2 is SYGVKD. The V end was cut by 7 bases, the J end by 1 base, with 16 bases between. In nucleotides, the CDR3 is TGTGCCATCAACCACGCGTTTGGACAGAACACTGAAGCTTTCTTT. This encodes CAINHAFGQNTEAFF.

This clone was seen only once. The gene calls are TRBV10-3 and TRBJ2-1, with TRBD2 identical over 9 bases. V trimming: 0 bases; J trimming: 3 bases; junction bases outside the gene matches: 3. Germline CDR1 and CDR2: ENHRY and SYGVKD. The CDR3 has 16 residues. The CDR3 sequence is CAISESSSGNYNEQFF. Here the CDR3 DNA reads TGTGCCATCAGTGAGTCGTCTAGCGGGAACTACAATGAGCAGTTCTTC.